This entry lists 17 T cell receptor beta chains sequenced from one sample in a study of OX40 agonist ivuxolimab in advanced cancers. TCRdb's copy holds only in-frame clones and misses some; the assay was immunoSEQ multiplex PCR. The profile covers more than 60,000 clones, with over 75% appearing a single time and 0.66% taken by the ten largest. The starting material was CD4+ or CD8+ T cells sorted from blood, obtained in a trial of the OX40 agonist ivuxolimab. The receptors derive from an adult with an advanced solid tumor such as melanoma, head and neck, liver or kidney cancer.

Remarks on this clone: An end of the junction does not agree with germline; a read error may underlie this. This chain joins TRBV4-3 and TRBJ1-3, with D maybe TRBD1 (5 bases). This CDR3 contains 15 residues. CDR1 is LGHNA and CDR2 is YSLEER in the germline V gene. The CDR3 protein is CASSQDQGKGVRLIF. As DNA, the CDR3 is TGCGCCAGCAGCCAAGATCAGGGTAAAGGCGTCAGACTCATTTTT.

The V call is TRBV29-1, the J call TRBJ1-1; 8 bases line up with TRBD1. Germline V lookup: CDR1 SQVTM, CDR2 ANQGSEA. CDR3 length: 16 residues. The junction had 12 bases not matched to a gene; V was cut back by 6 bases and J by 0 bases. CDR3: CSVHSGTGYMNTEAFF. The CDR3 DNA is TGCAGCGTCCACTCCGGGACAGGATACATGAACACTGAAGCTTTCTTT.

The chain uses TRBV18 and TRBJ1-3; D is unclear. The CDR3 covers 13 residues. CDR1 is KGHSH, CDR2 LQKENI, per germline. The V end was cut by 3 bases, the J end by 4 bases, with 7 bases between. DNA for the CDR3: TGTGCCAGCTCACCCGAGGAGGGAAACACCATATATTTT. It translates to CASSPEEGNTIYF. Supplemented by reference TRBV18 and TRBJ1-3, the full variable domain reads NAGVMQNPRHLVRRRGQEARLRCSPMKGHSHVYWYRQLPEEGLKFMVYLQKENIIDESGMPKERFSAEFPKEGPSILRIQQVVRGDSAAYFCASSPEEGNTIYFGEGSWLTVV.

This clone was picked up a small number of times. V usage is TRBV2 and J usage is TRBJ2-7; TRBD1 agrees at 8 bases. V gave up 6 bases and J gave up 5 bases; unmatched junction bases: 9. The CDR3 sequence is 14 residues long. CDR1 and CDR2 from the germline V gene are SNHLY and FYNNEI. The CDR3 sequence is CASSPPDRAHEQYF. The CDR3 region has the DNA TGTGCCAGCAGCCCTCCGGACAGGGCCCACGAGCAGTACTTC.

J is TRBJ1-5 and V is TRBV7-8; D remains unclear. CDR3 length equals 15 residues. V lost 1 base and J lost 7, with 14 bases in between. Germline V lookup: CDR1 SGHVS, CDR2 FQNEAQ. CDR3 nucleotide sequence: TGTGCCAGCAGCTTAGGGACTTTACCGGTCCAGCCCCAGCATTTT. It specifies CASSLGTLPVQPQHF. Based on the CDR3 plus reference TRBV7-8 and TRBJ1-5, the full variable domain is GAGVSQSPRYKVAKRGQDVALRCDPISGHVSLFWYQQALGQGPEFLTYFQNEAQLDKSGLPSDRFFAERPEGSVSTLKIQRTQQEDSAVYLCASSLGTLPVQPQHFGDGTRLSIL.

The CDR3 region has the DNA TGTGCCAGCAGTGAAGGGCTACGGCTCGGCTACACCTTC. It encodes CASSEGLRLGYTF. The V gene is TRBV6-1, the J gene TRBJ1-2, with D uncertain. Germline V gives CDR1 MNHNS, CDR2 SASEGT. V lost 1 base and J lost 8, with 11 bases in between. There are 13 residues in the CDR3.

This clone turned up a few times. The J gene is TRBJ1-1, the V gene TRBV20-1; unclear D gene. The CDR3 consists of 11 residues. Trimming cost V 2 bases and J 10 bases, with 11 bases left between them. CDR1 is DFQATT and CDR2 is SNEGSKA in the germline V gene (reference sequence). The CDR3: CSARPRTAAFF. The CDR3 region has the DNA TGCAGTGCTAGACCCAGGACGGCAGCTTTCTTT.

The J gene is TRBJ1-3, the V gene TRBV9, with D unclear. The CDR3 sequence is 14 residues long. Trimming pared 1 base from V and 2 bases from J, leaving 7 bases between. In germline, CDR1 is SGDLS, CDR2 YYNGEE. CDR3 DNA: TGTGCCAGCAGCGTAAGTGGCCCTGGAAACACCATATATTTT. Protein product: CASSVSGPGNTIYF.

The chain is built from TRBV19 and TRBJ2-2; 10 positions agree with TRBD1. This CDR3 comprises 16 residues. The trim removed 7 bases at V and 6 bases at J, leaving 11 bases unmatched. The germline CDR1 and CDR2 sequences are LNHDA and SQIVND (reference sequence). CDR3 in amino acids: CASTPLSDRGAGELFF. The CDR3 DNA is TGTGCCAGTACCCCCCTCTCGGACAGGGGGGCCGGGGAGCTGTTTTTT.

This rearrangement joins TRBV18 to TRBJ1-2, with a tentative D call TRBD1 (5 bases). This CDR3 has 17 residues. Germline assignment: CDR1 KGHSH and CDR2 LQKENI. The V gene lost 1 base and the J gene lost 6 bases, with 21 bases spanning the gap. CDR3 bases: TGTGCCAGCTCACCACGGAGGGGAGTCAGTCCTGTAGATGGCTACACCTTC. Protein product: CASSPRRGVSPVDGYTF.

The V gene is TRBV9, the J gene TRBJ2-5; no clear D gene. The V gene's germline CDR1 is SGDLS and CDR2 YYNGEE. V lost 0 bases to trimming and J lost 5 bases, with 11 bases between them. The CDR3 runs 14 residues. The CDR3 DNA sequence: TGTGCCAGCAGCGTAGGGCAGCCAGGCGAGACCCAGTACTTC. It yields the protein CASSVGQPGETQYF.

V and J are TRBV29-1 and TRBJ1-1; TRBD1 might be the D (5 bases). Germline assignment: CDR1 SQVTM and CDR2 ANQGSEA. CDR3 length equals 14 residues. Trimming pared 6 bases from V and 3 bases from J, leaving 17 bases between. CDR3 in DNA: TGCAGCGTCGTCAGAGCGGGGACGGACACTGAAGCTTTCTTT. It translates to CSVVRAGTDTEAFF.

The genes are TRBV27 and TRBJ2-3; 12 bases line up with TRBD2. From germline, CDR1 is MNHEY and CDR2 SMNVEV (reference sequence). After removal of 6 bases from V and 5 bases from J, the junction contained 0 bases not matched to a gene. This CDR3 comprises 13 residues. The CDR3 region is CASRLAGGDTQYF. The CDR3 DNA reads TGTGCCAGCAGACTAGCGGGGGGAGATACGCAGTATTTT.

The CDR3, as DNA: TGTGCCAGCAGCCTCTCGACTAGGTCGGATACGCAGTATTTT. Translated, it gives CASSLSTRSDTQYF. The chain employs TRBV7-8 and TRBJ2-3; D may be TRBD2 (6 bases). The germline V gene encodes CDR1 SGHVS and CDR2 FQNEAQ. The CDR3 totals 14 residues. Between the trimmed V and J ends, which lost 5 bases and 6 bases, there was a span of 15 bases.

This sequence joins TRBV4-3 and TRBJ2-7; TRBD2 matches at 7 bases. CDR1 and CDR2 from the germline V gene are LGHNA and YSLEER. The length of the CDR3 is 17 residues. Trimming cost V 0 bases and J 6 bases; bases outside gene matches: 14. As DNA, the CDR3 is TGCGCCAGCAGCCAAGACGGGGTCGCGGCGGGGGTGGGCGAGCAGTACTTC. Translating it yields CASSQDGVAAGVGEQYF.

CDR3 sequence: CAWSSGGNQPQHF. The CDR3 region has the DNA TGTGCCTGGTCTTCGGGGGGCAATCAGCCCCAGCATTTT. The V call is TRBV30, the J call TRBJ1-5, with a weak D call TRBD1 (5 bases). This CDR3 is 13 amino acids long. The germline V gene encodes CDR1 GTSNPN and CDR2 SVGIG (reference sequence). V lost 5 bases to trimming and J lost 2 bases, with 10 bases between them.

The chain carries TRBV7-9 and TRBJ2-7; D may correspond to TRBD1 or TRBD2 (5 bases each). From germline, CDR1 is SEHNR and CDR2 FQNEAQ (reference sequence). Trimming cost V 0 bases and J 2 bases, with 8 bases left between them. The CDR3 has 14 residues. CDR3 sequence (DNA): TGTGCCAGCAGCTTAGCGGGGGACGCCTACGAGCAGTACTTC. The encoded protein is CASSLAGDAYEQYF. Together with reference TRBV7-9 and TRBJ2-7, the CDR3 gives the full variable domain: DTGVSQNPRHKITKRGQNVTFRCDPISEHNRLYWYRQTLGQGPEFLTYFQNEAQLEKSRLLSDRFSAERPKGSFSTLEIQRTEQGDSAMYLCASSLAGDAYEQYFGPGTRLTVT.